One and the same sample provided the 17 T cell receptor beta chains below, sequenced in a study of T cell repertoires in cytomegalovirus infection. TCRdb processed the reads anew with MiXCR; each CDR3 protein has one entry. The table includes 500,000 or so distinct CDR3 sequences, 15% to 20% detected once. The sample comprised CD8+ T cells from PBMCs. The receptors derive from a human donor in good health (CMV status not recorded). Some clones in this sample may be carry-over from other donors' samples.

The V gene is TRBV20-1, the J gene TRBJ1-1, with TRBD1 matching over 10 bases. Trimming removed 3 bases from V and 11 bases from J; junction bases left unmatched: 27. From germline, CDR1 is DFQATT and CDR2 SNEGSKA (reference sequence). The CDR3 is 19 amino acids. The CDR3: CSASGTETGTGDSNTVAFF. For the CDR3, the DNA is TGCAGTGCTAGCGGAACCGAAACCGGGACAGGGGATTCGAACACTGTTGCTTTCTTT.

The V gene is TRBV28, the J gene TRBJ1-5; no clear D gene. Per the germline V gene, CDR1 is MDHEN and CDR2 is SYDVKM. This CDR3 contains 14 residues. The V end was cut by 5 bases, the J end by 7 bases, with 15 bases between. CDR3 sequence: CASSPPIAWQPQHF. DNA of the CDR3: TGTGCCAGCAGTCCCCCCATAGCTTGGCAGCCCCAGCATTTT.

This clonotype was observed a few times. This chain links TRBV6-6 with TRBJ2-2, with D uncertain. V was trimmed by 8 bases and J by 1 base, leaving 5 bases between them. CDR1 MNHNY and CDR2 SVGAGI come from the germline V gene (reference sequence). This CDR3 region has 12 residues. The CDR3 DNA is TGTGCCAGCGCCCGGAACACCGGGGAGCTGTTTTTT. It encodes CASARNTGELFF.

The chain joins TRBV5-8 to TRBJ2-7; no clear D gene. Germline CDR1 reads SGHTS; CDR2 reads YDEGEE. With 0 bases removed from V and 7 bases from J, the gap between germline ends came to 5 bases. The CDR3 loop spans 11 amino acids. Written as DNA, the CDR3 is TGTGCCAGCAGCTTGGCCGTTGAGCAGTACTTC. It is translated as CASSLAVEQYF.

The V and J genes are TRBV30 and TRBJ2-2, with 9 positions matching TRBD1. The J segment lost 4 bases and the V segment lost 5 bases, leaving 5 bases of the junction unmatched. Germline lookup yields CDR1 GTSNPN and CDR2 SVGIG (reference sequence). This CDR3 is 14 amino acids long. CDR3 sequence reads: CAWGTGIGTGELFF. The CDR3 DNA reads as TGTGCCTGGGGGACAGGGATTGGCACCGGGGAGCTGTTTTTT.

This chain uses TRBV3-1 with TRBJ1-5; possible D gene TRBD1, 5 bases. V lost 3 bases and J lost 6, with 12 bases in between. Germline V gene lookup returns CDR1 LGHDT and CDR2 YNNKEL (reference sequence). The CDR3 runs to 14 residues. CDR3 coding DNA: TGTGCCAGCAGCCACAAGGGACTCTTTCAGCCCCAGCATTTT. Residues: CASSHKGLFQPQHF. The whole variable domain, filled in from reference TRBV3-1 and TRBJ1-5, reads DTAVSQTPKYLVTQMGNDKSIKCEQNLGHDTMYWYKQDSKKFLKIMFSYNNKELIINETVPNRFSPKSPDKAHLNLHINSLELGDSAVYFCASSHKGLFQPQHFGDGTRLSIL.

There are many counts of this clonotype. The V call is TRBV25-1, the J call TRBJ1-1, with D hard to call. Germline values: CDR1 MGHDK, CDR2 SYGVNS. Trimming took off 10 bases at V and 6 bases at J, with 24 bases between the two ends. This CDR3 has 15 residues. The CDR3 protein is CAIGANFPREAEAFF. CDR3 coding DNA: TGTGCCATAGGTGCAAATTTCCCCAGAGAGGCTGAAGCTTTCTTT.

There are many counts of this clonotype. The genes are TRBV7-8 and TRBJ2-7; 9 positions match TRBD1. Trimming at V came to 9 bases and at J to 2 bases, leaving 5 bases not matched to a gene. Per germline, CDR1 SGHVS and CDR2 FQNEAQ. The CDR3 is 13 amino acids. The chain's CDR3 is CASQDRGTYEQYF. The CDR3 DNA follows: TGTGCCAGTCAGGACAGGGGAACCTACGAGCAGTACTTC. The variable domain in full, completed from reference TRBV7-8 and TRBJ2-7, reads GAGVSQSPRYKVAKRGQDVALRCDPISGHVSLFWYQQALGQGPEFLTYFQNEAQLDKSGLPSDRFFAERPEGSVSTLKIQRTQQEDSAVYLCASQDRGTYEQYFGPGTRLTVT.

The chain links TRBV27 to TRBJ2-7; no clear D. From germline, CDR1 is MNHEY and CDR2 SMNVEV (reference sequence). The V gene lost 4 bases and the J gene lost 5 bases, with 15 bases spanning the gap. The CDR3 is made up of 14 amino acids. The CDR3 bases are TGTGCCAGCAGTTCCTACTCCTCCCCTAACGAGCAGTACTTC. Protein product: CASSSYSSPNEQYF.

For this clonotype: This could be a read error, since a much larger clone is one nucleotide away. V is TRBV7-9 and J is TRBJ1-3; D is uncertain. CDR3 length equals 12 residues. Germline V gene data show CDR1 as SEHNR and CDR2 as FQNEAQ (reference sequence). V gave up 3 bases and J gave up 3 bases, with 3 bases separating them. The CDR3: CASSFDGNTIYF. Written as DNA, the CDR3 is TGTGCCAGCAGCTTTGATGGAAACACCATATATTTT.

CDR3 coding DNA: TGTGCCAGCGGTCCGGACCCAGGATACGAGCAGTTCTTC. This codes for CASGPDPGYEQFF. This chain connects TRBV6-4 to TRBJ2-1; no definite D call. The V end lost 8 bases, the J end lost 10 bases, and 18 bases lay between the germline ends. Germline lookup yields CDR1 MRHNA and CDR2 SNTAGT. The CDR3 covers 13 residues.

This clonotype was recorded at least ten times. The chain recombines TRBV27 with TRBJ2-1; a weak D match, TRBD1 (5 bases). Germline values: CDR1 MNHEY, CDR2 SMNVEV (reference sequence). CDR3 length: 14 amino acids. V lost 5 bases to trimming and J lost 2 bases, with 10 bases between them. For the CDR3, the DNA is TGTGCCAGCAGTCCAGGGTACCCCTACAATGAGCAGTTCTTC. Amino acids: CASSPGYPYNEQFF.

The V gene is TRBV19, the J gene TRBJ1-1; D gene ambiguous. The CDR3 has 12 residues. V was shortened by 1 base and J by 5 bases, with 5 bases between the two germline ends. The germline CDR1 and CDR2 sequences are LNHDA and SQIVND (reference sequence). The CDR3 DNA reads as TGTGCCAGTAGTATAGCGTGGACTGAAGCTTTCTTT. Amino acids: CASSIAWTEAFF.

This clonotype has a handful of counts. The genes are TRBV5-1 and TRBJ1-1; D gene unclear. Trimming removed 0 bases from V and 1 base from J, with 10 bases in between. Germline loops: CDR1 SGHRS, CDR2 YFSETQ. The CDR3 consists of 15 residues. The CDR3 reads CASSLGGSGNTEAFF. CDR3 nucleotide sequence: TGCGCCAGCAGCTTGGGAGGCTCAGGGAACACTGAAGCTTTCTTT.

This clonotype appeared once. The chain is built from TRBV7-1 and TRBJ1-2; D possibly corresponds to TRBD1 (5 bases). TRBV7-1 is an ORF, and what it does is uncertain. CDR3 length: 14 amino acids. The V end was cut by 5 bases, the J end by 8 bases, with 18 bases between. DNA for the CDR3: TGTGCCAGCAGCACAATTGGGGCCCAGGTCGGCTACACCTTC. As protein: CASSTIGAQVGYTF.

This clonotype was observed a handful of times. V and J are TRBV7-9 and TRBJ1-1, with D perhaps matching TRBD1 (6 bases). The CDR3 covers 16 residues. V was pared by 6 bases and J by 2 bases, with 19 bases between. CDR1 is SEHNR, CDR2 FQNEAQ, per germline (reference sequence). The CDR3 DNA reads as TGTGCCAGCAGTCCTTCTAGAGGGGGGGATAACACTGAAGCTTTCTTT. It codes for CASSPSRGGDNTEAFF.

This clonotype was recorded many times. CDR3 DNA: TGTGCCAGCAGCTTAGTGCCGCTCCCTAACTATGGCTACACCTTC. Protein product: CASSLVPLPNYGYTF. V usage is TRBV7-9 and J usage is TRBJ1-2, with no clear D. Germline V gene lookup returns CDR1 SEHNR and CDR2 FQNEAQ (reference sequence). V lost 1 base and J lost 0, with 9 bases in between. The CDR3 length is 15 residues.